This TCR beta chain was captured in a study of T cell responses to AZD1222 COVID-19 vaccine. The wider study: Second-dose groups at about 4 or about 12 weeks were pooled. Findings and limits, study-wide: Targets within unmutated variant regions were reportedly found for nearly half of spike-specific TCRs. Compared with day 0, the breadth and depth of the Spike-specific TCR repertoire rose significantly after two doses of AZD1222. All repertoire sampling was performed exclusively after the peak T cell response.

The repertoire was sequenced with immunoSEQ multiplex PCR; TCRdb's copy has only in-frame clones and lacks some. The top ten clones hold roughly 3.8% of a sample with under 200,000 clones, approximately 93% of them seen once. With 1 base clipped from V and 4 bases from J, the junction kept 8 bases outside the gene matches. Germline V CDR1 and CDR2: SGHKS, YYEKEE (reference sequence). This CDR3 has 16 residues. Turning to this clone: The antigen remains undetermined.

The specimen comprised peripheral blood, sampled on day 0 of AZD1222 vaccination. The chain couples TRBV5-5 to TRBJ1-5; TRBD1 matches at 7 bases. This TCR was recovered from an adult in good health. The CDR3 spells CASSLLPPGGNQPQHF. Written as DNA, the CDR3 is TGTGCCAGCAGCTTGTTACCACCAGGGGGTAATCAGCCCCAGCATTTT.